The clone carrying this TCR beta chain was counted many times. The entry originates in a study of T cell repertoires in cytomegalovirus infection. Turning to the study itself: Shared public TCR beta signatures pointed to both CMV infection and a matching HLA type.

TCRdb reanalysed the reads using MiXCR and keeps one entry per CDR3 protein. The sample includes over 450,000 distinct CDR3 sequences, about 11% of them seen just once. The sequence was obtained from a human donor in good health (CMV status not recorded). Some clones in this sample may be carry-over from other donors' samples. Material: PBMCs.

Here the CDR3 reads CATSDIGLAGNNEQFF. CDR3 DNA: TGTGCCACCAGTGATATCGGACTAGCGGGGAACAATGAGCAGTTCTTC. The chain is built from TRBV24-1 and TRBJ2-1, with 12 bases matching TRBD2. Unmatched junction bases numbered 4, after V lost 3 bases and J lost 5 bases. CDR1 and CDR2 (germline): KGHDR, SFDVKD. The CDR3 is 16 residues long.